Below are 22 T cell receptor beta chains sequenced from a single sample in a study of sequential checkpoint blockade in melanoma. Clones were read by immunoSEQ multiplex PCR, and TCRdb kept only the in-frame ones, dropping some. The sample lists 30,000 to 40,000 clones, nearly 90% occurring once. Described treatment: randomized to nivolumab then ipilimumab (arm A) or the reverse (arm B). Sequencing used CD8+ T cells sorted from blood (inferred from file names), obtained from a patient given nivolumab and ipilimumab in sequence. The receptors shown here come from a human donor with melanoma.

The chain has TRBV19 and TRBJ1-2; TRBD1 matches at 7 bases. Trimming took 9 bases from V and 4 from J; bases not matched to a gene: 20. CDR3 length: 17 amino acids. CDR1 is LNHDA, CDR2 SQIVND, per germline (reference sequence). CDR3 protein: CASRRGPGDGTSYGYTF. CDR3 nucleotide sequence: TGTGCCAGCCGAAGGGGGCCCGGGGATGGGACTAGCTATGGCTACACCTTC.

The gene calls are TRBV19 and TRBJ1-1, with 9 nucleotides matching TRBD1. CDR3 size: 16 residues. Germline V gene sequence: CDR1 LNHDA, CDR2 SQIVND (reference sequence). Trimming at V came to 2 bases and at J to 7 bases, leaving 11 bases not matched to a gene. The CDR3 loop reads CASSISGTGPGGEAFF. DNA for the CDR3: TGTGCCAGTAGTATATCCGGGACAGGGCCCGGCGGTGAAGCTTTCTTT.

CDR3 sequence: CASSARTGANTEAFF. Here the CDR3 DNA reads TGTGCCAGCAGCGCCAGGACAGGGGCGAACACTGAAGCTTTCTTT. The chain recombines TRBV5-6 with TRBJ1-1; TRBD1 matches at 9 bases. With 4 bases clipped from V and 1 base from J, the junction kept 5 bases outside the gene matches. Germline values: CDR1 SGHDT, CDR2 YYEEEE. This CDR3 has 15 amino acids.

The chain employs TRBV11-2 and TRBJ2-7, with 8 positions matching TRBD1. V shed 5 bases and J 2 bases; nucleotides not matched to a gene: 8. CDR1 is SGHAT and CDR2 is FQNNGV in the germline V gene. There are 15 residues in the CDR3. The chain's CDR3 is CASSPSGTGAYEQYF. CDR3 in DNA: TGTGCCAGCAGCCCCTCCGGGACAGGTGCCTACGAGCAGTACTTC.

The V call is TRBV6-5, the J call TRBJ1-5; TRBD1 matches at 8 bases. This CDR3 spans 15 amino acids. The germline V gene encodes CDR1 MNHEY and CDR2 SVGAGI. The V segment lost 6 bases and the J segment 0 bases; nucleotides outside the gene matches: 4. DNA of the CDR3: TGTGCCAGCAGATCGACAGGGGTTAGCAATCAGCCCCAGCATTTT. The encoded protein is CASRSTGVSNQPQHF.

The chain uses TRBV19 and TRBJ2-3, with 10 bases aligning to TRBD2. CDR3 length equals 17 residues. With V trimmed by 5 bases and J by 4 bases, 12 bases remained unmatched. Germline V lookup: CDR1 LNHDA, CDR2 SQIVND (reference sequence). DNA of the CDR3: TGTGCCAGTAGTCCGGACGAGAGCGGGAGGGCGGCAGATACGCAGTATTTT. Translating gives CASSPDESGRAADTQYF.

The chain is built from TRBV2 and TRBJ1-6; TRBD1 agrees at 7 bases. The germline V gene encodes CDR1 SNHLY and CDR2 FYNNEI. V gave up 6 bases and J gave up 6 bases; unmatched junction bases: 8. The CDR3 extends over 15 amino acids. For the CDR3, the DNA is TGTGCCAGCAGCGGAACACAGGGGAGTAATTCACCCCTCCACTTT. Translation gives CASSGTQGSNSPLHF. Filled out from reference TRBV2 and TRBJ1-6, the complete variable domain reads EPEVTQTPSHQVTQMGQEVILRCVPISNHLYFYWYRQILGQKVEFLVSFYNNEISEKSEIFDDQFSVERPDGSNFTLKIRSTKLEDSAMYFCASSGTQGSNSPLHFGNGTRLTVT.

The J gene is TRBJ2-3, the V gene TRBV27; 12 bases are a match to TRBD2. Germline CDR1 reads MNHEY; CDR2 reads SMNVEV (reference sequence). The CDR3 loop spans 18 amino acids. V trimming: 4 bases; J trimming: 1 base; junction bases outside the gene matches: 9. DNA for the CDR3: TGTGCCAGCAGTTCGCGACTAGCGGGAGTATGGGGCACAGATACGCAGTATTTT. It specifies CASSSRLAGVWGTDTQYF.

The rearrangement links TRBV2 to TRBJ1-5; 8 bases match TRBD1. CDR3 size: 14 residues. Germline CDR1 reads SNHLY; CDR2 reads FYNNEI. The V gene end was trimmed by 5 bases and the J gene end by 2 bases; junction bases not matched to a gene: 2. The CDR3 sequence is CASSKGQGNQPQHF. Here the CDR3 DNA reads TGTGCCAGCAGTAAGGGACAGGGCAATCAGCCCCAGCATTTT.

The rearrangement links TRBV6-5 to TRBJ2-2, with 9 bases lining up with TRBD1. V lost 7 bases to trimming and J lost 4 bases; unmatched junction nucleotides: 4. Germline V CDR1 and CDR2: MNHEY, SVGAGI. The CDR3 contains 14 residues. The CDR3 DNA sequence: TGTGCCAGCACATGGACAGGGGTCACCGGGGAGCTGTTTTTT. Protein: CASTWTGVTGELFF.

The chain carries TRBV20-1 and TRBJ2-4; possibly TRBD1 for D (6 bases). Looked up from germline, CDR1 is DFQATT and CDR2 is SNEGSKA (reference sequence). The V end was cut by 6 bases, the J end by 9 bases, with 12 bases between. CDR3 length equals 11 residues. CDR3 region: CSALQGTIQYF. The CDR3 DNA reads TGCAGTGCCCTACAGGGAACCATTCAGTACTTC.

The V gene is TRBV30, the J gene TRBJ2-1; TRBD1 is a possible D gene (5 bases). Looked up from germline, CDR1 is GTSNPN and CDR2 is SVGIG (reference sequence). The V gene lost 2 bases and the J gene lost 6 bases, with 8 bases spanning the gap. This CDR3 comprises 12 residues. This chain's CDR3 is CAWSTGSNEQFF. CDR3 nucleotides: TGTGCCTGGAGTACAGGCTCCAATGAGCAGTTCTTC.

The chain uses TRBV27 and TRBJ2-7, with a tentative D call TRBD2 (5 bases). This CDR3 is built from 16 residues. From germline, CDR1 is MNHEY and CDR2 SMNVEV (reference sequence). Trimming took off 3 bases at V and 2 bases at J, with 17 bases between the two ends. In DNA, the CDR3 is TGTGCCAGCAGTTTTGGTCTCCGAGAGGGAGCCTACGAGCAGTACTTC. Its protein product is CASSFGLREGAYEQYF.

The chain links TRBV19 to TRBJ2-1, with 11 bases matching TRBD2. After removal of 1 base from V and 16 bases from J, the junction contained 6 bases not matched to a gene. The CDR3 consists of 13 residues. Per germline, CDR1 LNHDA and CDR2 SQIVND (reference sequence). CDR3 nucleotide sequence: TGTGCCAGTAGTATAGTTGGGACTAGCGGCTTATTCTTC. Its protein product is CASSIVGTSGLFF.

Regarding this clone: Other DNA sequences in this specimen translate into the identical CDR3. The V and J genes are TRBV10-3 and TRBJ2-7; D is unresolved. Per the germline V gene, CDR1 is ENHRY and CDR2 is SYGVKD. V lost 0 bases and J lost 4, with 7 bases in between. The CDR3 has 13 amino acids. The CDR3 sequence: CAISESRSYEQYV. The DNA of the CDR3 is TGTGCCATCAGTGAGTCTAGGAGTTACGAGCAGTACGTC.

The chain recombines TRBV6-5 with TRBJ1-5; no definite D call. Germline-derived CDR1 and CDR2 are MNHEY and SVGAGI. The CDR3 loop spans 11 amino acids. The V gene lost 5 bases and the J gene lost 7 bases, with 6 bases spanning the gap. The CDR3 spells CASSGLQPQHF. Written as DNA, the CDR3 is TGTGCCAGCAGTGGCCTCCAGCCCCAGCATTTT.

This clone was picked up a small number of times. The junction shows a germline mismatch at one end, possibly a read error. The chain uses TRBV19 and TRBJ1-2; D gene uncertain. The germline V gene encodes CDR1 LNHDA and CDR2 SQIVND (reference sequence). The CDR3 loop spans 13 amino acids. In DNA, the CDR3 is TGTGCCAGTAGCATAGGTCGGAACTATGGCTACACCTTC. This encodes CASSIGRNYGYTF.

The V and J genes are TRBV6-6 and TRBJ1-1; weak D call: TRBD1 (6 bases). With 10 bases removed from V and 0 bases from J, the gap between germline ends came to 9 bases. The CDR3 runs 12 residues. Germline assignment: CDR1 MNHNY and CDR2 SVGAGI (reference sequence). The CDR3 loop reads CATGQMNTEAFF. CDR3 bases: TGTGCCACCGGACAGATGAACACTGAAGCTTTCTTT.

The chain is built from TRBV7-8 and TRBJ2-7, with TRBD2 matching over 7 bases. Germline trimming cut 1 base from V and 1 base from J; bases unmatched to any gene: 1. The V gene's germline CDR1 is SGHVS and CDR2 FQNEAQ. The CDR3 runs 14 residues. DNA for the CDR3: TGTGCCAGCAGCTTAGTCGGGGGGTCCTACGAGCAGTACGTC. It encodes CASSLVGGSYEQYV.

The rearrangement links TRBV2 to TRBJ2-1, with D perhaps matching TRBD2 (5 bases). The germline CDR1 and CDR2 sequences are SNHLY and FYNNEI. CDR3 length: 18 amino acids. V gave up 2 bases and J gave up 5 bases, with 22 bases separating them. CDR3 sequence: CASSELGPRTPTNNEQFF. DNA for the CDR3: TGTGCCAGCAGTGAACTTGGGCCCCGGACTCCAACGAACAATGAGCAGTTCTTC.

V and J are TRBV13 and TRBJ2-1; no definite D call. V lost 4 bases and J lost 2, with 12 bases in between. The CDR3 is 15 residues long. Germline CDR1 is PRHDT and CDR2 is FYEKMQ (reference sequence). CDR3 sequence: CASSSLLVPYNEQFF. CDR3 DNA: TGTGCCAGCAGCTCCCTTTTAGTCCCCTACAATGAGCAGTTCTTC.

The gene calls are TRBV29-1 and TRBJ1-5; tentatively, D is TRBD1 (5 bases). Germline values: CDR1 SQVTM, CDR2 ANQGSEA. V was cut by 6 bases and J by 7 bases, with 16 bases left in between. The CDR3 sequence is 13 residues long. The CDR3 bases are TGCAGCGTCTCTCAAGGGGAACACCAGCCCCAGCATTTT. Translated: CSVSQGEHQPQHF.